This TCR beta chain is from a study of blood T cells in healthy people across ages. This clonotype was observed at least ten times. The target antigen is unknown. General study results and limits: Higher diversity, along with more naive CD4+ cells, distinguished long-lived donors from aged donors.

CDR3 length: 18 amino acids. CDR1 is MNHEY, CDR2 SVGAGI, per germline. The V gene lost 0 bases and the J gene lost 0 bases, with 16 bases spanning the gap. A J-beta primer mix and a sample-barcoded 5' primer were used in a second PCR of roughly 7 to 12 cycles. TCRdb processed the 5' RACE reads anew with MiXCR; each CDR3 protein has one entry. The repertoire consists of 850,000 or so distinct CDR3 sequences, with 29% occurring once and the leading ten covering 17%. Drawing of peripheral blood yielded about 9.8 milliliters from each donor. V is TRBV6-5 and J is TRBJ2-3; no clear D. The sample comprised blood. The sequence was obtained from a woman older than 75 in good health. The CDR3: CASSYSHLASPSTDTQYF. CDR3 nucleotide sequence: TGTGCCAGCAGTTACTCCCACCTCGCCTCTCCTAGCACAGATACGCAGTATTTT.